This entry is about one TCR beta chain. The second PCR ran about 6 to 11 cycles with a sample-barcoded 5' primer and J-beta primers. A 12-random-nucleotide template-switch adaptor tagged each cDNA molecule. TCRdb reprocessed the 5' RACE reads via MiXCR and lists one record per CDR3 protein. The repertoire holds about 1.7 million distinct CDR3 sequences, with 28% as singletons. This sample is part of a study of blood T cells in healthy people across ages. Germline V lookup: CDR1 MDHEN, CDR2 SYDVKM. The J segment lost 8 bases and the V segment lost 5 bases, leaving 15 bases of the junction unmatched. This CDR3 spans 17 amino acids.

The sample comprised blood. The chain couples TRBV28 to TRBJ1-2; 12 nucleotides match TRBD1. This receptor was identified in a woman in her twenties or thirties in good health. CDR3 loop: CASSPPGTGGEVGGYTF. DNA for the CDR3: TGTGCCAGCAGTCCTCCCGGGACAGGGGGCGAGGTCGGCGGCTACACCTTC.